These 22 T cell receptor beta chains came from one sample sequenced in a study of blood T cell repertoires in COVID-19. The table came from immunoSEQ multiplex PCR; TCRdb's copy has only in-frame clones and leaves some out. The top ten clones hold 2% to 3% of a sample with fewer than 250,000 clones, about 83% of them seen once. The sample comprised peripheral blood. The receptor source for this set is a woman aged 40 to 49 with active or convalescent COVID-19.

The chain links TRBV3-1 (or the pseudogene TRBV3-2) to TRBJ1-5; D gene unclear. Germline V gene data show CDR1 as LGHDT and CDR2 as YNNKEL (reference sequence). The CDR3 extends over 13 amino acids. The V gene lost 4 bases and the J gene lost 2 bases, with 6 bases spanning the gap. The CDR3, as DNA: TGTGCCAGCAGCCTGAGCGGCAATCAGCCCCAGCATTTT. Amino acids: CASSLSGNQPQHF.

The chain carries TRBV6-5 and TRBJ1-5; 7 bases line up with TRBD1. This CDR3 comprises 15 residues. Germline assignment: CDR1 MNHEY and CDR2 SVGAGI. The J segment lost 0 bases and the V segment lost 6 bases, leaving 5 bases of the junction unmatched. The DNA for the CDR3 is TGTGCCAGCAGCCGGACAGGAGATAGCAATCAGCCCCAGCATTTT. Translated: CASSRTGDSNQPQHF.

This clone showed up just once. The chain carries TRBV11-3 and TRBJ1-2, with D hard to call. The CDR3 is made up of 16 amino acids. Germline assignment: CDR1 SGHNT and CDR2 YENEEA. Trimming pared 7 bases from V and 2 bases from J, leaving 20 bases between. DNA of the CDR3: TGTGCCAGCACCCCCAGCGAGGGTAGTCCCAACTATGGCTACACCTTC. Protein: CASTPSEGSPNYGYTF.

The chain couples TRBV11-3 to TRBJ2-2; TRBD1 matches at 7 bases. Trimming cost V 8 bases and J 4 bases; bases outside gene matches: 7. The CDR3 runs 14 residues. Germline CDR1 reads SGHNT; CDR2 reads YENEEA. The CDR3 DNA sequence: TGTGCCAGCGGAAGACAGGGAAGCACCGGGGAGCTGTTTTTT. It is translated as CASGRQGSTGELFF.

This chain links TRBV30 with TRBJ2-7, with D possibly being TRBD1 (5 bases). CDR1 and CDR2 (germline): GTSNPN, SVGIG (reference sequence). This CDR3 has 13 residues. With 2 bases removed from V and 0 bases from J, the gap between germline ends came to 8 bases. DNA of the CDR3: TGTGCCTGGAGTCCAGACAGCTCCTACGAGCAGTACTTC. Its protein is CAWSPDSSYEQYF.

For the CDR3, the DNA is TGCGCCAGCAGCTACATCGGACAGGCAGACGGTTATTCACCCCTCCACTTT. It translates to CASSYIGQADGYSPLHF. The V gene is TRBV5-1, the J gene TRBJ1-6; 7 bases match TRBD1. The junction had 14 bases not matched to a gene; V was cut back by 3 bases and J by 8 bases. The CDR3 contains 17 residues. Per the germline V gene, CDR1 is SGHRS and CDR2 is YFSETQ.

The V gene is TRBV9, the J gene TRBJ1-1; D possibly corresponds to TRBD1 (5 bases). Trimming shortened V by 0 bases and J by 4 bases, and 19 bases separated the two germline ends. There are 17 residues in the CDR3. Germline V gives CDR1 SGDLS, CDR2 YYNGEE. The CDR3 protein is CASSVVLGGGLPTEAFF. The CDR3, as DNA: TGTGCCAGCAGCGTAGTTCTCGGCGGGGGACTACCCACTGAAGCTTTCTTT. The full variable domain, completed using reference TRBV9 and TRBJ1-1, is DSGVTQTPKHLITATGQRVTLRCSPRSGDLSVYWYQQSLDQGLQFLIQYYNGEERAKGNILERFSAQQFPDLHSELNLSSLELGDSALYFCASSVVLGGGLPTEAFFGQGTRLTVV.

The chain has TRBV19 and TRBJ1-5; 7 bases line up with TRBD1. CDR1 and CDR2 (germline): LNHDA, SQIVND (reference sequence). Trimming took 5 bases from V and 2 from J; bases not matched to a gene: 6. CDR3 length equals 15 residues. The CDR3 sequence is CASSRGQVGNQPQHF. The CDR3 DNA sequence: TGTGCCAGTAGTCGAGGACAGGTTGGCAATCAGCCCCAGCATTTT.

The genes are TRBV4-1 and TRBJ2-1, with TRBD2 as a possible D gene (5 bases). Trimming removed 3 bases from V and 9 bases from J, with 21 bases in between. This CDR3 has 16 amino acids. Germline V gives CDR1 MGHRA, CDR2 YSYEKL. CDR3 in amino acids: CASSHVSDSPSVEQFF. Written as DNA, the CDR3 is TGCGCCAGCAGCCACGTTAGCGATTCCCCTTCTGTTGAGCAGTTCTTC.

This clone was recorded only once. CDR3 residues: CASSLGVGVITEAFF. CDR3 in DNA: TGTGCCAGCAGCTTAGGCGTCGGGGTGATCACTGAAGCTTTCTTT. The chain is built from TRBV7-2 and TRBJ1-1; D gene unclear. In germline, CDR1 is SGHTA, CDR2 FQGNSA. The CDR3 has 15 residues. With 1 base removed from V and 4 bases from J, the gap between germline ends came to 13 bases.

A single count supports this clone. Germline is not matched at one junction end, which may reflect a read error. V and J are TRBV28 and TRBJ1-6, with 8 bases lining up with TRBD1. In germline, CDR1 is MDHEN, CDR2 SYDVKM. The CDR3 has 12 residues. As DNA, the CDR3 is TGTGCCAGCAGCCCCGGTAGGACAGGGCGGGACTTT. Its protein is CASSPGRTGRDF. Variable domain in full (rest from reference TRBV28 and TRBJ1-6): DVKVTQSSRYLVKRTGEKVFLECVQDMDHENMFWYRQDPGLGLRLIYFSYDVKMKEKGDIPEGYSVSREKKERFSLILESASTNQTSMYLCASSPGRTGRDFGNGTRLTVT.

The CDR3 here is CASSPGTGWNEQYF. CDR3 sequence (DNA): TGTGCCAGCAGCCCCGGGACAGGGTGGAATGAGCAGTACTTC. V usage is TRBV28 and J usage is TRBJ2-7; 9 positions agree with TRBD1. In germline, CDR1 is MDHEN, CDR2 SYDVKM. The V segment lost 6 bases and the J segment 7 bases; nucleotides outside the gene matches: 10. The CDR3 consists of 14 residues. Looking up the rest from reference TRBV28 and TRBJ2-7 gives the full variable domain: DVKVTQSSRYLVKRTGEKVFLECVQDMDHENMFWYRQDPGLGLRLIYFSYDVKMKEKGDIPEGYSVSREKKERFSLILESASTNQTSMYLCASSPGTGWNEQYFGPGTRLTVT.

The chain combines TRBV27 with TRBJ2-7; 8 nucleotides align to TRBD2. The CDR3 contains 20 residues. Germline-derived CDR1 and CDR2 are MNHEY and SMNVEV (reference sequence). Trimming took 2 bases from V and 3 from J; bases not matched to a gene: 21. The chain's CDR3 is CASSLGGGRAGRHSVYEQYF. The CDR3 region has the DNA TGTGCCAGCAGTTTAGGCGGGGGGCGGGCGGGTAGACATTCGGTCTACGAGCAGTACTTC.

This chain links TRBV30 with TRBJ2-1, with 7 bases aligning to TRBD1. The CDR3 extends over 11 amino acids. Germline CDR1 and CDR2: GTSNPN and SVGIG (reference sequence). V lost 5 bases, J lost 6 bases, and 1 base stayed unmatched. The CDR3 loop reads CAWGQVNEQFF. As DNA, the CDR3 is TGTGCCTGGGGACAGGTCAATGAGCAGTTCTTC.

Remarks on this clone: The DNA is left out, because the CDR3 cannot be placed on it with certainty; the CDR3 is given as TCRdb lists it. This rearrangement joins TRBV6-1 to TRBJ1-2; the DNA was not compared with TRBD1, the D call given in the table. The length of the CDR3 is 14 amino acids, counting both ends. Germline assignment: CDR1 MNHNS and CDR2 SASEGT. The CDR3 sequence: CASSTSTGHYGYTF.

The V and J genes are TRBV4-2 and TRBJ1-5; the D is unclear. Germline V gene sequence: CDR1 LGHNA, CDR2 YNFKEQ. Trimming cost V 4 bases and J 7 bases, with 11 bases left between them. The CDR3 extends over 13 amino acids. CDR3 nucleotides: TGTGCCAGCAGCCCTGGACTGAACCAGCCCCAGCATTTT. This translates into CASSPGLNQPQHF.

The genes are TRBV7-8 and TRBJ1-2; the match to TRBD1 covers 9 bases. V was clipped by 5 bases and J by 4 bases; unmatched bases: 5. The CDR3 loop spans 14 amino acids. CDR1 is SGHVS and CDR2 is FQNEAQ in the germline V gene. The CDR3 coding sequence is TGTGCCAGCAGCCCCGGACAGGGGCCCTATGGCTACACCTTC. Its translation is CASSPGQGPYGYTF.

The genes are TRBV14 and TRBJ2-3; perhaps TRBD2 as D (6 bases). Germline values: CDR1 SGHDN, CDR2 FVKESK. The CDR3 covers 16 residues. Deletions cut 4 bases from V and 2 bases from J, with 16 bases between. As DNA, the CDR3 is TGTGCCAGCAGCCCCCTAGGGCGGGAAGACACAGATACGCAGTATTTT. Translated, it gives CASSPLGREDTDTQYF. The full variable domain, with the rest looked up from reference TRBV14 and TRBJ2-3, is EAGVTQFPSHSVIEKGQTVTLRCDPISGHDNLYWYRRVMGKEIKFLLHFVKESKQDESGMPNNRFLAERTGGTYSTLKVQPAELEDSGVYFCASSPLGREDTDTQYFGPGTRLTVL.

The V call is TRBV6-5, the J call TRBJ1-5, with D possibly being TRBD1 (5 bases). V was pared by 6 bases and J by 6 bases, with 12 bases between. This CDR3 has 13 amino acids. Germline V gives CDR1 MNHEY, CDR2 SVGAGI. The CDR3 protein is CASRSGSSQPQHF. The CDR3 nucleotides are TGTGCCAGCAGGTCAGGGTCGAGTCAGCCCCAGCATTTT.

The chain recombines TRBV6-6 with TRBJ1-2; D may be TRBD1 (6 bases). The V gene lost 8 bases and the J gene lost 3 bases, with 16 bases spanning the gap. The germline gives CDR1 MNHNY, CDR2 SVGAGI (reference sequence). The CDR3 extends over 14 amino acids. CDR3 in amino acids: CASWDTGSDYGYTF. The CDR3 nucleotides are TGTGCCAGCTGGGATACAGGGTCTGACTATGGCTACACCTTC.

The V gene is TRBV30, the J gene TRBJ1-5, with D possibly being TRBD1 (6 bases). Trimming stripped 4 bases from V and 4 bases from J, with 11 bases between. The CDR3 spans 13 residues. Germline values: CDR1 GTSNPN, CDR2 SVGIG (reference sequence). The CDR3 sequence is CAWTRGWNQPQHF. The CDR3 coding sequence is TGTGCCTGGACCAGGGGTTGGAATCAGCCCCAGCATTTT.

The chain is built from TRBV30 and TRBJ1-2; no definite D call. Germline CDR1 and CDR2: GTSNPN and SVGIG (reference sequence). There are 11 residues in the CDR3. The V and J ends lost 7 bases and 4 bases respectively, with 10 bases between them. The CDR3 nucleotides are TGTGCCTCCAATCAGGCCTATGGCTACACCTTC. Amino acids: CASNQAYGYTF.